Listed below are T cell receptor beta chains from one sample, sequenced in a study of blood T cell repertoires in COVID-19. Libraries were prepared by immunoSEQ multiplex PCR; TCRdb keeps only in-frame clonotypes and omits some of them. This sample has some 41,000 clones, with 83% found just once. The sample consisted of peripheral blood. These receptors came from a man aged 80 or over in a cohort sampled during active COVID-19. Both conserved end residues are part of each CDR3. The D gene is left open where the match is weak. Clone sizes are given selectively: once, few, many, or a class where the clone is expanded.

J: TRBJ1-5; D: NA; size: NA; V: TRBV6-5; DNA: TGTGCCAGCAGCGGAGGGGAGGCGAGCAATCAGCCCCAGCATTTT; CDR3: CASSGGEASNQPQHF
J: TRBJ1-2; D: NA; size: NA; V: TRBV11-2; DNA: TGTGCCAGCAGCTTGGGCCGGGGACAAACGCACACCTTC; CDR3: CASSLGRGQTHTF
J: TRBJ2-7; D: NA; size: NA; V: TRBV29-1; DNA: TGCAGCGCCCGGGACACGGTTCTTGACGAGCAGTACTTC; CDR3: CSARDTVLDEQYF
J: TRBJ2-7; D: TRBD1; size: NA; V: TRBV6-2/TRBV6-3; DNA: TGTGCCAGCAGTTTGGACAGGGGGCTCTCCCACGAGCAGTACTTC; CDR3: CASSLDRGLSHEQYF
J: TRBJ2-7; D: TRBD2; size: NA; V: TRBV11-2; DNA: TGTGCCAGCAGCTTAAGACTAGCGAGCGAGCAGTACTTC; CDR3: CASSLRLASEQYF
J: TRBJ1-2; D: TRBD1; size: NA; V: TRBV5-1; DNA: TGCGCCAGCAGTCCCGGGGGACAGATCTATGGCTACACCTTC; CDR3: CASSPGGQIYGYTF
J: TRBJ2-7; D: NA; size: NA; V: TRBV28; DNA: TGTGCCAGCATGGACAGAGCCTACGAGCAGTACTTC; CDR3: CASMDRAYEQYF
J: TRBJ2-5; D: TRBD2; size: NA; V: TRBV19; DNA: TGTGCCAGTAGTACACTAGCGGGGATCGTCCAGTACTTC; CDR3: CASSTLAGIVQYF
J: TRBJ2-1; D: TRBD2; size: once; V: TRBV18; DNA: TGTGCCAGCTCATCCGGGACTAGCGCGATTAAAGGGCATGAGCAGTTCTTC; CDR3: CASSSGTSAIKGHEQFF
J: TRBJ1-1; D: NA; size: NA; V: TRBV18; DNA: TGTGCCAGCTCAACAACCAAGAACACTGAAGCTTTCTTT; CDR3: CASSTTKNTEAFF
J: TRBJ2-7; D: NA; size: once; V: TRBV27; DNA: TGTGCCAGCAGTTTATCGAGGACAGTCTCCTACGAGCAGTACTTC; CDR3: CASSLSRTVSYEQYF
J: TRBJ2-7; D: TRBD1; size: NA; V: TRBV6-5; DNA: TGTGCCAGCAGTTACAACGACAGGGGAGCCTACGAGCAGTACTTC; CDR3: CASSYNDRGAYEQYF
J: TRBJ1-2; D: NA; size: few; V: TRBV5-1; DNA: TGCGCCAGCAGTGACACAGGGATGGCTAACTATGGCTACACCTTC; CDR3: CASSDTGMANYGYTF
J: TRBJ2-2; D: NA; size: few; V: TRBV6-1; DNA: TGTGCCAGCAGTGAATCGCCCCCTCGACACGGGGAGCTGTTTTTT; CDR3: CASSESPPRHGELFF
J: TRBJ1-1; D: NA; size: NA; V: TRBV28; DNA: TGTGCCAGCACCACAGATACCAAGGCTTTCTTT; CDR3: CASTTDTKAFF
J: TRBJ2-3; D: NA; size: NA; V: TRBV19; DNA: TGTGCCAGTAGTATAGTAACAGGGTTGACAGATACGCAGTATTTT; CDR3: CASSIVTGLTDTQYF
J: TRBJ1-1; D: NA; size: NA; V: TRBV11-2; DNA: TGTGCCAGCAGCTTAAAGCCCCGGGACATCGAACCCACTGAAGCTTTCTTT; CDR3: CASSLKPRDIEPTEAFF
J: TRBJ2-1; D: TRBD2; size: once; V: TRBV11-2; DNA: TGTGCCAGCAGCTTAGATCTGGCTAGCGGGAGGGTTGAGCAGTTCTTC; CDR3: CASSLDLASGRVEQFF
J: TRBJ2-7; D: TRBD1; size: NA; V: TRBV19; DNA: TGTGCCAGGACCCCGGACAGGGTTTCCCACGAGCAGTACTTC; CDR3: CARTPDRVSHEQYF
J: TRBJ2-3; D: TRBD1; size: NA; V: TRBV28; DNA: TGTGCCAGCAGGGAACCGGGACAGGGGGGTCTCGGGGAGCAGTATTTT; CDR3: CASREPGQGGLGEQYF
J: TRBJ1-1; D: TRBD1; size: NA; V: TRBV5-1; DNA: TGCGCCAGCAGCTTGGGGGACAGGGGGAACACTGAAGCTTTCTTT; CDR3: CASSLGDRGNTEAFF
J: TRBJ2-1; D: NA; size: once; V: TRBV5-1; DNA: TGCGCCAGCAGCAATCCTAGCTCCTACAATGAGCAGTTCTTC; CDR3: CASSNPSSYNEQFF
J: TRBJ2-7; D: TRBD2; size: NA; V: TRBV10-2; DNA: TGCGCCAGCAGTATTGGACTAGCGGGGACCTACGAGCAGTACTTC; CDR3: CASSIGLAGTYEQYF
J: TRBJ2-5; D: TRBD1; size: NA; V: TRBV30; DNA: TGTGCCTGGAGTTTACGGACAGGGGCACAAGAGACCCAGTACTTC; CDR3: CAWSLRTGAQETQYF
J: TRBJ2-7; D: NA; size: once; V: TRBV10-2; DNA: TGCGCCAGCAGTGATATCAGGGCGCCCGCCTACGAGCAGTACTTC; CDR3: CASSDIRAPAYEQYF
J: TRBJ2-7; D: NA; size: NA; V: TRBV12-3/TRBV12-4; DNA: TGTGCCAGCAGTTTGGCGCAGGGTGTAGGGCAGTACTTC; CDR3: CASSLAQGVGQYF
J: TRBJ1-1; D: NA; size: NA; V: TRBV5-1; DNA: TGCGCCAGCAGCTTGGGAACAGGGTGGACTGAAGCTTTCTTT; CDR3: CASSLGTGWTEAFF
J: TRBJ2-7; D: NA; size: NA; V: TRBV4-3; DNA: TGCGCCAGCAGCCAAGACAGGTACTCCTACGAGCAGTACTTC; CDR3: CASSQDRYSYEQYF